These 5 T cell receptor beta chains originate from one sample sequenced in a study of healthy donors' naive CD4 and CD8 T cells. TCR libraries were built from 500 to 550 ng of total RNA by linear amplification. Each CDR3 protein is one row after TCRdb ran MiXCR on the reads. The data show about 180,000 distinct CDR3 sequences, around 80% seen once. The sequenced sample was naive CD4+ and CD8+ T cells sorted from blood, pooled from several donors. These receptors all stem from a pool of human donors in good health; the sample pools cells from several healthy donors.

This chain links TRBV20-1 with TRBJ2-5; a weak D match, TRBD1 (6 bases). With 4 bases removed from V and 6 bases from J, the gap between germline ends came to 21 bases. CDR3 length: 15 residues. Germline V gene sequence: CDR1 DFQATT, CDR2 SNEGSKA (reference sequence). The CDR3 here is CSATPTGTQGQTQYF. CDR3 sequence (DNA): TGCAGTGCTACCCCAACCGGGACCCAGGGGCAGACCCAGTACTTC.

A few counts support this clonotype. The chain recombines TRBV29-1 with TRBJ1-1, with D uncertain. The CDR3 has 10 amino acids. The V and J ends lost 4 bases and 7 bases respectively, with 7 bases between them. Germline CDR1 and CDR2: SQVTM and ANQGSEA. The CDR3 bases are TGCAGCGTTGTTGTACTTGAAGCTTTCTTT. As protein: CSVVVLEAFF.

V is TRBV29-1 and J is TRBJ2-7; 8 bases agree with TRBD1. J gave up 4 bases and V 6 bases, and 8 bases lay outside the gene matches. Germline V gene data show CDR1 as SQVTM and CDR2 as ANQGSEA. The CDR3 has 13 residues. The CDR3 sequence is CSVVDRAGYEQYF. The CDR3 DNA reads as TGCAGCGTCGTGGACAGGGCGGGGTACGAGCAGTACTTC.

The V call is TRBV6-5, the J call TRBJ1-5; possible D gene TRBD1, 6 bases. The V gene's germline CDR1 is MNHEY and CDR2 SVGAGI. V lost 5 bases and J 3 bases, leaving 11 bases between the germline ends. The CDR3 spans 14 residues. The CDR3 is CASSMDRTNQPQHF. In nucleotides, the CDR3 is TGTGCCAGCAGTATGGACAGAACCAATCAGCCCCAGCATTTT.

This clonotype was recorded only once. The rearrangement uses TRBV5-1 and TRBJ2-7; the D is unclear. The CDR3 covers 12 residues. The V gene's germline CDR1 is SGHRS and CDR2 YFSETQ. The germline V and J ends were trimmed by 4 bases and 9 bases, with 14 bases remaining between them. The CDR3 DNA sequence: TGCGCCAGCAGCGGACCGAGCGTCGCGCAGTACTTC. Translation gives CASSGPSVAQYF.